Following are 16 T cell receptor beta chains from one sample sequenced in a study of T cell responses to AZD1222 COVID-19 vaccine. Method: immunoSEQ multiplex PCR; TCRdb's copy keeps in-frame clones and lacks some. The data hold around 88,000 clones, with roughly 88% observed a single time. The source material was peripheral blood, sampled on day 0 of MenACWY control vaccination. All receptors come from an adult in good health.

The chain carries TRBV6-5 and TRBJ1-6; D ambiguous. CDR1 is MNHEY and CDR2 is SVGAGI in the germline V gene. CDR3 length: 15 amino acids. Trimming left V 6 bases short and J 5 bases short, with 14 bases between. The CDR3 DNA is TGTGCCAGCAGCCGACGGACGGCTGATAATTCACCCCTCCACTTT. This encodes CASSRRTADNSPLHF.

The chain employs TRBV20-1 and TRBJ1-1; tentative D call: TRBD1 (6 bases). Per germline, CDR1 DFQATT and CDR2 SNEGSKA (reference sequence). This CDR3 comprises 11 residues. V lost 6 bases and J lost 5, with 10 bases in between. In DNA form, the CDR3 reads TGCAGTGCCCCAGGGGTAACTGAAGCTTTCTTT. Its translation is CSAPGVTEAFF.

This chain joins TRBV6-5 and TRBJ1-1, with TRBD1 matching 8 bases. Germline CDR1 is MNHEY and CDR2 is SVGAGI. With 7 bases clipped from V and 10 bases from J, the junction kept 11 bases outside the gene matches. The CDR3 extends over 13 amino acids. As DNA, the CDR3 is TGTGCCAGCAATGGCGGACAGGGTGCGAGAGCTTTCTTT. Encoded protein: CASNGGQGARAFF.

With respect to this clone: At one end the junction does not follow the germline gene, possibly because of a read error. The chain links TRBV30 to TRBJ1-2; D remains ambiguous. The CDR3 is 10 residues long. CDR1 and CDR2 from the germline V gene are GTSNPN and SVGIG (reference sequence). The CDR3: CAWSVLRIAF. CDR3 nucleotide sequence: TGTGCCTGGAGTGTACTCCGTATCGCCTTC.

The chain links TRBV6-5 to TRBJ2-3; the match to TRBD2 covers 9 bases. Looked up from germline, CDR1 is MNHEY and CDR2 is SVGAGI. This CDR3 region has 15 residues. After removal of 5 bases from V and 3 bases from J, the junction contained 6 bases not matched to a gene. CDR3 sequence (DNA): TGTGCCAGCAGTCGAGGCGGGGGGGCAACAGATACGCAGTATTTT. As protein: CASSRGGGATDTQYF.

This sequence joins TRBV21-1 and TRBJ1-5. TRBV21-1 is deemed a pseudogene. CDR3 length: 16 residues. The CDR3 protein is CASSKDGGMGNQPQHF. Written as DNA, the CDR3 is TGTGCCAGCAGCAAAGATGGAGGGATGGGCAATCAGCCCCAGCATTTT.

The chain recombines TRBV19 with TRBJ1-6; D remains unclear. V was trimmed by 6 bases and J by 13 bases, leaving 22 bases between them. Germline lookup yields CDR1 LNHDA and CDR2 SQIVND (reference sequence). The CDR3 covers 15 residues. CDR3 nucleotides: TGTGCCAGTAGCCCAAATGGGGAAGAAGATTTGCCCCTCCACTTT. It encodes CASSPNGEEDLPLHF.

V gene TRBV19 combines with J gene TRBJ1-1; D possibly corresponds to TRBD1 (5 bases). This CDR3 spans 14 amino acids. CDR1 and CDR2 from the germline V gene are LNHDA and SQIVND (reference sequence). V shed 1 base and J shed 2 bases, with 8 bases lying between them. This CDR3 reads CASSIGQSNTEAFF. CDR3 bases: TGTGCCAGTAGTATAGGACAGTCAAACACTGAAGCTTTCTTT.

This chain joins TRBV5-1 and TRBJ2-2, with TRBD1 matching over 9 bases. The CDR3 extends over 16 amino acids. Germline CDR1 reads SGHRS; CDR2 reads YFSETQ. Losses at the gene ends were 0 bases for V and 5 bases for J; bases not matched to a gene: 5. CDR3 in DNA: TGCGCCAGCAGCTTGGAGGGACAGGGTGTGACCGGGGAGCTGTTTTTT. Its translation: CASSLEGQGVTGELFF.

This sequence joins TRBV5-4 and TRBJ1-1; no reliable D call. This CDR3 is 12 amino acids long. With 1 base removed from V and 8 bases from J, the gap between germline ends came to 9 bases. Germline CDR1 SGHNT, CDR2 YYREEE (reference sequence). The CDR3 loop is CASSLSGSEAFF. CDR3 DNA: TGTGCCAGCAGCTTGTCAGGTTCAGAAGCTTTCTTT.

V and J are TRBV29-1 and TRBJ2-3, with 11 bases that match TRBD2. Trimming took 7 bases from V and 1 from J; bases not matched to a gene: 16. The CDR3 extends over 18 amino acids. CDR1 and CDR2 (germline): SQVTM, ANQGSEA. Here the CDR3 DNA reads TGCAGCGGGACCTCCCTAGCGGGGGGAATGAGTGGCACAGATACGCAGTATTTT. Its protein is CSGTSLAGGMSGTDTQYF.

The V and J genes are TRBV9 and TRBJ2-3; 9 bases align to TRBD2. CDR3 length: 15 amino acids. Germline loops: CDR1 SGDLS, CDR2 YYNGEE. Trimming at V came to 3 bases and at J to 0 bases, leaving 2 bases not matched to a gene. In DNA, the CDR3 is TGTGCCAGCAGCGGTAGCGGGAGAAGCACAGATACGCAGTATTTT. Translated, it gives CASSGSGRSTDTQYF. The complete variable domain, with remaining parts taken from reference TRBV9 and TRBJ2-3, reads DSGVTQTPKHLITATGQRVTLRCSPRSGDLSVYWYQQSLDQGLQFLIQYYNGEERAKGNILERFSAQQFPDLHSELNLSSLELGDSALYFCASSGSGRSTDTQYFGPGTRLTVL.

V is TRBV5-1 and J is TRBJ1-3; a weak D match, TRBD1 (5 bases). Germline lookup yields CDR1 SGHRS and CDR2 YFSETQ. Between the trimmed V and J ends, which lost 1 base and 4 bases, there was a span of 12 bases. The CDR3 spans 15 residues. The DNA of the CDR3 is TGCGCCAGCAGCTTGACGGCGGGGGTCGGAAACACCATATATTTT. The encoded protein is CASSLTAGVGNTIYF.

The V and J genes are TRBV6-6 and TRBJ2-5, with a weak D call TRBD1 (5 bases). The CDR3 is made up of 13 amino acids. Per the germline V gene, CDR1 is MNHNY and CDR2 is SVGAGI (reference sequence). V gave up 4 bases and J gave up 4 bases, with 10 bases separating them. CDR3 sequence reads: CASSFRQGETQYF. The DNA for the CDR3 is TGTGCCAGCAGTTTCAGGCAGGGAGAGACCCAGTACTTC.

In this sample, this clone is medium-sized. The rearrangement uses TRBV29-1 and TRBJ1-2; TRBD1 matches 8 bases. J gave up 4 bases and V 7 bases, and 8 bases lay outside the gene matches. The CDR3 is 13 residues long. Germline lookup yields CDR1 SQVTM and CDR2 ANQGSEA. In DNA, the CDR3 is TGCAGCGCCTCGGACAGGGAGGGCTATGGCTACACCTTC. Its protein is CSASDREGYGYTF.

The rearrangement uses TRBV5-1 and TRBJ2-7; 8 bases agree with TRBD1. The CDR3 length is 14 residues. With V trimmed by 5 bases and J by 2 bases, 6 bases remained unmatched. Germline V gene lookup returns CDR1 SGHRS and CDR2 YFSETQ. CDR3 nucleotide sequence: TGCGCCAGCAGTAACCCACAGGGGGCCTACGAGCAGTACTTC. Protein: CASSNPQGAYEQYF.